This T cell receptor beta chain was observed in a study of shared clonotypes between healthy human individuals. Assay used: immunoSEQ multiplex PCR; TCRdb lists only in-frame clones, some missing. In the table there are around 990,000 clones, 70% to 85% of which are singletons. The sample consisted of memory CD4+ T cells from PBMCs. The subset was: CD45RA-negative fraction. This sequence was found in a man younger than 35 in good health. Some clones in this sample may be carry-over from other donors' samples.

This CDR3 reads CASSPGQDMYF. As DNA, the CDR3 is TGTGCCAGCAGCCCCGGACAGGACATGTACTTC. The chain uses TRBV7-3 and TRBJ2-7; 7 positions agree with TRBD1. The CDR3 has 11 amino acids. Germline trimming cut 5 bases from V and 12 bases from J; bases unmatched to any gene: 7. The germline CDR1 and CDR2 sequences are SGHTA and FQGTGA.